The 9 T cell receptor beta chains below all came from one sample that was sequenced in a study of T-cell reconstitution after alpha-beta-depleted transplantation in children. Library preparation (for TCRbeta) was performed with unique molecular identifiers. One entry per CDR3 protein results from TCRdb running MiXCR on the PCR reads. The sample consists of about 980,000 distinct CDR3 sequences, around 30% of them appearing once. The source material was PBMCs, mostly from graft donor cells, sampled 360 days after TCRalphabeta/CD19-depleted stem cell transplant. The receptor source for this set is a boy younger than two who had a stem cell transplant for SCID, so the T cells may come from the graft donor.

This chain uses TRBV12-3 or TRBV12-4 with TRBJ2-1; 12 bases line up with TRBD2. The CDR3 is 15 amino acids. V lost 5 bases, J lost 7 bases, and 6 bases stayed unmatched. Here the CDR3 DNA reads TGTGCCAGCAGTCCGATTGGACTAGCGGGGAATGAGCAGTTCTTC. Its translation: CASSPIGLAGNEQFF.

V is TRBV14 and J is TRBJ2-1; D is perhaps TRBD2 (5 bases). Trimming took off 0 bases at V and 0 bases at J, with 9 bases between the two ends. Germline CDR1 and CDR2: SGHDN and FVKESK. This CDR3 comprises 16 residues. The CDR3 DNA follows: TGTGCCAGCAGCCAAGACGACTATTTCTCCTACAATGAGCAGTTCTTC. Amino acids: CASSQDDYFSYNEQFF.

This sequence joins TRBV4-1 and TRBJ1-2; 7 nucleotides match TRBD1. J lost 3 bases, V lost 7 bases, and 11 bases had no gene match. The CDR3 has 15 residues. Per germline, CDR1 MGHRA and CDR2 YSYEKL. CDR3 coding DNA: TGCGCCAGCACCACAGGACAGGAGTCCTACTATGGCTACACCTTC. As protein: CASTTGQESYYGYTF.

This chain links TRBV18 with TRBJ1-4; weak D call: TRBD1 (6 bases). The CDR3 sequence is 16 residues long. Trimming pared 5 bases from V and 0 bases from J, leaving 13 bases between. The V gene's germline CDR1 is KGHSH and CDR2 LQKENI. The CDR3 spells CASSILQGPTNEKLFF. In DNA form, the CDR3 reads TGTGCCAGCTCAATCTTACAGGGACCAACTAATGAAAAACTGTTTTTT.

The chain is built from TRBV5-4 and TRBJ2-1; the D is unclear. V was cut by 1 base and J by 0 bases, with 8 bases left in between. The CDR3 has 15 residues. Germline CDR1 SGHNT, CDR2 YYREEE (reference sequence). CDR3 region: CASSLFPSSYNEQFF. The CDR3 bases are TGTGCCAGCAGCTTGTTTCCCAGCTCCTACAATGAGCAGTTCTTC.

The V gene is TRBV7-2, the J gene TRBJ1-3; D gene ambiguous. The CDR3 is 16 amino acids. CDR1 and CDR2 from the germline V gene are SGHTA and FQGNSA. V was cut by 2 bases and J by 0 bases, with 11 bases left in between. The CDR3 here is CASSLKAEYSGNTIYF. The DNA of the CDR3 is TGTGCCAGCAGCTTAAAGGCTGAGTACTCTGGAAACACCATATATTTT.

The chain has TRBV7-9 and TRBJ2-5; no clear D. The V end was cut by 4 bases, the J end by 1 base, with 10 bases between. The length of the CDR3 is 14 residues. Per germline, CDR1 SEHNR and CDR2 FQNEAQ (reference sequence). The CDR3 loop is CASSSSWPQETQYF. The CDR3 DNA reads TGTGCCAGCAGCTCCTCGTGGCCCCAAGAGACCCAGTACTTC.

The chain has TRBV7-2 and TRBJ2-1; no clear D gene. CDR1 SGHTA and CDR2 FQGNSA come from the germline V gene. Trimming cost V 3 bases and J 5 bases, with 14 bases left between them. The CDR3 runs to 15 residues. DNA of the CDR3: TGTGCCAGCAGCTTTGGGGTAGTAGCCGACAATGAGCAGTTCTTC. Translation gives CASSFGVVADNEQFF.

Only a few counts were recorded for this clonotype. The CDR3 sequence is CAKTTGANTGELFF. The CDR3 DNA is TGTGCCAAGACGACAGGCGCCAACACCGGGGAGCTGTTTTTT. The genes are TRBV7-9 and TRBJ2-2; perhaps TRBD1 as D (6 bases). Germline V lookup: CDR1 SEHNR, CDR2 FQNEAQ (reference sequence). Trimming removed 10 bases from V and 2 bases from J, with 14 bases in between. There are 14 residues in the CDR3.